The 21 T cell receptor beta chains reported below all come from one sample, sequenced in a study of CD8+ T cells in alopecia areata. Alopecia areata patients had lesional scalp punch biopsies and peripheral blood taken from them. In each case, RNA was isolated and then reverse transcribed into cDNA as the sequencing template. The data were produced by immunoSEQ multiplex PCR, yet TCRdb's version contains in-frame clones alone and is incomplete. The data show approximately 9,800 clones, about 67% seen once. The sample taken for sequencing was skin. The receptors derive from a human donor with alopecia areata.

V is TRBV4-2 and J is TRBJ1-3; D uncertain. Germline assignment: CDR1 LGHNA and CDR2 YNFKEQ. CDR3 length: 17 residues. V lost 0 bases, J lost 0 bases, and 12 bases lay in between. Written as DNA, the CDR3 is TGTGCCAGCAGCCAAGAGGGCCAGGTTTACTCTGGAAACACCATATATTTT. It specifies CASSQEGQVYSGNTIYF.

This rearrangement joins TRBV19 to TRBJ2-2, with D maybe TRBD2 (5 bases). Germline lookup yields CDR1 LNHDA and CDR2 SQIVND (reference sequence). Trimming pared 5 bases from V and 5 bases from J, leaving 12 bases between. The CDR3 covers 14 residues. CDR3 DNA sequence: TGTGCCAGTAGTTCTCCGGGGTTGACCGGGGAGCTGTTTTTT. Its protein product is CASSSPGLTGELFF.

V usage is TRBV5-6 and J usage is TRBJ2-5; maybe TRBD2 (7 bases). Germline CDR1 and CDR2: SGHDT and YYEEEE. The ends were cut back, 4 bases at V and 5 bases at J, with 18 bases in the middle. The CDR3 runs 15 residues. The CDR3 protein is CASSRFGGAFETQYF. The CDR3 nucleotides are TGTGCCAGCAGCCGGTTTGGGGGGGCGTTCGAGACCCAGTACTTC.

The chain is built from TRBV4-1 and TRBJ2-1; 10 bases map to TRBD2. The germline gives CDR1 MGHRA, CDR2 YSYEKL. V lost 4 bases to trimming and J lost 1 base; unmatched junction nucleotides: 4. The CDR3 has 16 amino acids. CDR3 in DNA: TGCGCCAGCAGCCTCACTAGCGGGAATTCCTACAATGAGCAGTTCTTC. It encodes CASSLTSGNSYNEQFF.

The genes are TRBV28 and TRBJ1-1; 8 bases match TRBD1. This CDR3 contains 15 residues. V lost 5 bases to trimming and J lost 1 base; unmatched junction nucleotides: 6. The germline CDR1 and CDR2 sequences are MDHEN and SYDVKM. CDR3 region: CASSVWDRWNTEAFF. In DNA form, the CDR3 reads TGTGCCAGCAGTGTTTGGGACAGGTGGAACACTGAAGCTTTCTTT.

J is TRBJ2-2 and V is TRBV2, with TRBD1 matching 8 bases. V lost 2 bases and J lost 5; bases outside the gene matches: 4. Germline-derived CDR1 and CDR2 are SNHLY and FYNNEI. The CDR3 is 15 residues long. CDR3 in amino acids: CASSEQGAVTGELFF. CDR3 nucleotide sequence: TGTGCCAGCAGTGAACAGGGGGCAGTTACCGGGGAGCTGTTTTTT.

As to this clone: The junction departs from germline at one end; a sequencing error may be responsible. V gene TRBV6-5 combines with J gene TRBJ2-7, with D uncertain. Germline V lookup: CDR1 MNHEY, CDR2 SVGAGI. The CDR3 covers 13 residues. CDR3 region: CASRYSIGREQYF. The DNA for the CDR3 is TGTGCCAGCAGATACTCTATCGGCCGCGAGCAGTACTTC.

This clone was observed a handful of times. The DNA for the CDR3 is TGCAGCGTTGAAGGCACTAGCGGGAGTTTGCAGTTCTTC. This sequence encodes CSVEGTSGSLQFF. V and J are TRBV29-1 and TRBJ2-1; TRBD2 agrees at 11 bases. After removal of 1 base from V and 12 bases from J, the junction contained 5 bases not matched to a gene. CDR3 length: 13 amino acids. Germline lookup yields CDR1 SQVTM and CDR2 ANQGSEA.

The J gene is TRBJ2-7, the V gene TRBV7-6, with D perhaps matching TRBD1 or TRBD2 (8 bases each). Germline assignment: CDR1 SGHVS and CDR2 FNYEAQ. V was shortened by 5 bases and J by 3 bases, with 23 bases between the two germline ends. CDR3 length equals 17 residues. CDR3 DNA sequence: TGTGCCAGCAGCCAAGGACAGGGACTAGGCCATGGCTACGAGCAGTACTTC. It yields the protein CASSQGQGLGHGYEQYF.

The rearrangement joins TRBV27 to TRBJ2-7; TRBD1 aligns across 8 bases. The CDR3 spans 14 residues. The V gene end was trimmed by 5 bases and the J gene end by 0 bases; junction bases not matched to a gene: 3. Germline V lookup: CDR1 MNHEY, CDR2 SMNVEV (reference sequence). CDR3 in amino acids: CASSDRGSSYEQYF. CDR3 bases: TGTGCCAGCAGTGACAGGGGTAGCTCCTACGAGCAGTACTTC.

CDR3 sequence: CATSSGGRGKNFSYNEQFF. CDR3 DNA sequence: TGTGCCACCAGCAGCGGCGGGAGGGGAAAAAATTTCTCCTACAATGAGCAGTTCTTC. V usage is TRBV15 and J usage is TRBJ2-1, with 9 bases matching TRBD2. J was trimmed by 0 bases and V by 3 bases; bases with no gene match: 12. This CDR3 comprises 19 residues. Germline CDR1 reads LNHNV; CDR2 reads YYDKDF (reference sequence).

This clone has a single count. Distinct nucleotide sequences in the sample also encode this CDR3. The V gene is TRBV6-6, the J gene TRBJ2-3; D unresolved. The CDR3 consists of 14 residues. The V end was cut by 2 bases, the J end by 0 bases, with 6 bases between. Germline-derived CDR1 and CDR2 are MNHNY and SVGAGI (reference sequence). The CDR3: CASSYLTSTDTQYF. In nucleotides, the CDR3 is TGTGCCAGCAGTTACCTAACAAGCACAGATACGCAGTATTTT.

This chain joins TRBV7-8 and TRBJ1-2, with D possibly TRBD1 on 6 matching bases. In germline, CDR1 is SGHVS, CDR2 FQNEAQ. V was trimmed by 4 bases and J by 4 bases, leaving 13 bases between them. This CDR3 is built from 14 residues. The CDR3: CASSWGGRGYGYTF. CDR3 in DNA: TGTGCCAGCAGCTGGGGGGGCAGGGGCTATGGCTACACCTTC.

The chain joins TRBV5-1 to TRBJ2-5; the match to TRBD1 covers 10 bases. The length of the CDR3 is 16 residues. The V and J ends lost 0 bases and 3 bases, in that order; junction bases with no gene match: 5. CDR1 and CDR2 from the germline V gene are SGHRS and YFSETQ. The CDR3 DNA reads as TGCGCCAGCAGCTTGGATGGGACAGGGGTAAAAGAGACCCAGTACTTC. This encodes CASSLDGTGVKETQYF.

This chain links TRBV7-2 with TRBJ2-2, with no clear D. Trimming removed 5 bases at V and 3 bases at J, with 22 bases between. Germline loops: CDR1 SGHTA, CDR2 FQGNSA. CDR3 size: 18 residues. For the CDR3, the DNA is TGTGCCAGCAGCCCCGTGACCAGAGCCAATGGGGACACCGGGGAGCTGTTTTTT. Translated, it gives CASSPVTRANGDTGELFF.

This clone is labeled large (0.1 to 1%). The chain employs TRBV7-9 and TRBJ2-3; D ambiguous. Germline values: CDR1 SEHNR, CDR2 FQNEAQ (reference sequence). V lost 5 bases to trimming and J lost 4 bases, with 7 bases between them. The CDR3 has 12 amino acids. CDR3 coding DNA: TGTGCCAGCAGCCTATATGCAGATACGCAGTATTTT. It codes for CASSLYADTQYF.

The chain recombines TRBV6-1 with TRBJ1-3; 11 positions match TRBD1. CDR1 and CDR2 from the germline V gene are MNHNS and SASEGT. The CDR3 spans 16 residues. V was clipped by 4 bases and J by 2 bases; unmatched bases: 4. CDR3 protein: CASSAPGQGAGNTIYF. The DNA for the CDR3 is TGTGCCAGCAGTGCCCCGGGACAGGGGGCTGGAAACACCATATATTTT.

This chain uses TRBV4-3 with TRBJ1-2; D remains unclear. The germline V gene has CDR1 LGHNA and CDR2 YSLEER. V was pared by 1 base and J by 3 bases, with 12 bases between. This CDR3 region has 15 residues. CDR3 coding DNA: TGCGCCAGCAGCCAAGGGGGTGGCGGGGACTATGGCTACACCTTC. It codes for CASSQGGGGDYGYTF.

CDR3 sequence: CASSRDTSYEQYF. In DNA form, the CDR3 reads TGTGCCAGTAGTAGAGACACCTCCTACGAGCAGTACTTC. The chain has TRBV19 and TRBJ2-7; D is unclear. Germline-derived CDR1 and CDR2 are LNHDA and SQIVND (reference sequence). The germline V and J ends were trimmed by 4 bases and 0 bases, with 7 bases remaining between them. The CDR3 contains 13 residues.

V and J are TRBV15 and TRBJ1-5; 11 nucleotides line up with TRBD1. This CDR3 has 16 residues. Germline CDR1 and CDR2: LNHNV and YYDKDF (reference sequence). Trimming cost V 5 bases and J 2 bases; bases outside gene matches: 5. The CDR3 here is CATSPWTGGGNQPQHF. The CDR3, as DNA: TGTGCCACCAGCCCATGGACAGGGGGCGGCAATCAGCCCCAGCATTTT.

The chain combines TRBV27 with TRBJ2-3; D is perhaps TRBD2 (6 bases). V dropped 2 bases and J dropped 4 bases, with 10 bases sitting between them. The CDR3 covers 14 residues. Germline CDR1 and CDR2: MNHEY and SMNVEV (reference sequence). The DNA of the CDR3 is TGTGCCAGCAGTTTAACTAGCAGGGCAGATACGCAGTATTTT. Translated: CASSLTSRADTQYF.